Listed here are 25 T cell receptor beta chains from one sample, sequenced in a study of technical replicates of blood from a few donors. This table comes from immunoSEQ multiplex PCR, and its TCRdb copy is limited to in-frame clones, with some not included. The sample has roughly 80,000 clones, 90% to 95% seen once. The material sequenced was T cells isolated from PBMCs. These receptors originate from a human donor in good health.

The rearrangement links TRBV6-5 to TRBJ2-2; 7 bases map to TRBD2. This CDR3 has 14 residues. V lost 4 bases and J lost 5; bases outside the gene matches: 4. Germline assignment: CDR1 MNHEY and CDR2 SVGAGI. CDR3 DNA: TGTGCCAGCAGTTCCGGCGGGGGAACCGGGGAGCTGTTTTTT. This translates into CASSSGGGTGELFF.

V usage is TRBV5-6 and J usage is TRBJ1-2; D possibly corresponds to TRBD1 (6 bases). The CDR3 runs to 13 residues. The V and J ends lost 1 base and 5 bases respectively, with 9 bases between them. Germline V gives CDR1 SGHDT, CDR2 YYEEEE. Here the CDR3 DNA reads TGTGCCAGCAGCTTGACAGGGTGGTATGGCTACACCTTC. Translation gives CASSLTGWYGYTF.

The chain couples TRBV11-3 to TRBJ1-1, with unresolved D. The CDR3 loop spans 13 amino acids. V shed 6 bases and J shed 4 bases, with 12 bases lying between them. Germline CDR1 is SGHNT and CDR2 is YENEEA. The CDR3 nucleotides are TGTGCCAGCAGTGGGAGAGGCAGCACTGAAGCTTTCTTT. Translating it yields CASSGRGSTEAFF.

The chain links TRBV5-1 to TRBJ2-1; 10 nucleotides align to TRBD2. The germline V gene encodes CDR1 SGHRS and CDR2 YFSETQ. The CDR3 contains 15 residues. J lost 6 bases, V lost 5 bases, and 8 bases had no gene match. CDR3 in DNA: TGCGCCAGCAGTTTGCCGGGACTAGCGTTCAATGAGCAGTTCTTC. It specifies CASSLPGLAFNEQFF.

V gene TRBV29-1 combines with J gene TRBJ2-7, with D unclear. The CDR3 contains 14 residues. The germline gives CDR1 SQVTM, CDR2 ANQGSEA. Deletions cut 2 bases from V and 1 base from J, with 12 bases between. For the CDR3, the DNA is TGCAGCGTTGAAAGAGACTCTCCATCCTACGAGCAGTACTTC. Protein sequence: CSVERDSPSYEQYF.

On this clone itself: Its ends do not fully match the called genes, so a read error is possible. CDR3 sequence: CSARTGYVQYF. CDR3 in DNA: TGCAGTGCGAGGACGGGGTACGTGCAGTACTTC. The rearrangement uses TRBV20-1 and TRBJ2-7; possible D gene TRBD2, 5 bases. The CDR3 extends over 11 amino acids. CDR1 DFQATT and CDR2 SNEGSKA come from the germline V gene (reference sequence).

The V gene is TRBV11-2, the J gene TRBJ2-1, with D unresolved. Germline values: CDR1 SGHAT, CDR2 FQNNGV. Trimming stripped 1 base from V and 4 bases from J, with 11 bases between. The CDR3 is 15 amino acids. The CDR3 DNA sequence: TGTGCCAGCAGCTTAGGTAGAGGCCTTTACAATGAGCAGTTCTTC. Protein product: CASSLGRGLYNEQFF.

The V call is TRBV11-2, the J call TRBJ1-2; D not certain. Per the germline V gene, CDR1 is SGHAT and CDR2 is FQNNGV. The CDR3 covers 13 residues. V was trimmed by 5 bases and J by 4 bases, leaving 11 bases between them. The CDR3 loop reads CASSPGAGYGYTF. CDR3 in DNA: TGTGCCAGCAGCCCCGGCGCAGGCTATGGCTACACCTTC. The full variable domain, its missing parts supplied by reference TRBV11-2 and TRBJ1-2, is EAGVAQSPRYKIIEKRQSVAFWCNPISGHATLYWYQQILGQGPKLLIQFQNNGVVDDSQLPKDRFSAERLKGVDSTLKIQPAKLEDSAVYLCASSPGAGYGYTFGSGTRLTVV.

The chain couples TRBV6-1 to TRBJ1-2, with TRBD1 identical over 7 bases. Germline CDR1 is MNHNS and CDR2 is SASEGT. J gave up 3 bases and V 3 bases, and 7 bases lay outside the gene matches. The CDR3 contains 15 residues. The CDR3 spells CASSDTSTGDYGYTF. The CDR3 DNA sequence: TGTGCCAGCAGTGACACCTCTACAGGGGACTATGGCTACACCTTC.

The rearrangement links TRBV7-2 to TRBJ2-7; the match to TRBD2 covers 9 bases. Germline lookup yields CDR1 SGHTA and CDR2 FQGNSA. Trimming took 5 bases from V and 3 from J; bases not matched to a gene: 8. The CDR3 totals 15 residues. CDR3 in amino acids: CASSPGTSPLYEQYF. The CDR3 nucleotides are TGTGCCAGCAGCCCCGGGACTAGCCCCCTCTACGAGCAGTACTTC.

In DNA form, the CDR3 reads TGTGCCAGCAGTCGCGGGCCGGGGGAGACCCAGTACTTC. Its protein is CASSRGPGETQYF. The chain links TRBV2 to TRBJ2-5; D is perhaps TRBD2 (5 bases). In germline, CDR1 is SNHLY, CDR2 FYNNEI. Trimming pared 5 bases from V and 5 bases from J, leaving 12 bases between. The CDR3 is 13 residues long.

A single count supports this clone. This chain connects TRBV5-5 to TRBJ2-7; 7 bases align to TRBD1. This CDR3 spans 14 amino acids. Germline trimming cut 1 base from V and 5 bases from J; bases unmatched to any gene: 6. The germline V gene encodes CDR1 SGHKS and CDR2 YYEKEE (reference sequence). CDR3 loop: CASSLYPGGHEQYF. In DNA, the CDR3 is TGTGCCAGCAGCTTGTATCCAGGGGGACACGAGCAGTACTTC. Full variable domain (missing parts from reference TRBV5-5 and TRBJ2-7): DAGVTQSPTHLIKTRGQQVTLRCSPISGHKSVSWYQQVLGQGPQFIFQYYEKEERGRGNFPDRFSARQFPNYSSELNVNALLLGDSALYLCASSLYPGGHEQYFGPGTRLTVT.

The rearrangement joins TRBV5-1 to TRBJ2-1; D remains unclear. Germline CDR1 and CDR2: SGHRS and YFSETQ. Trimming removed 4 bases at V and 7 bases at J, with 18 bases between. The CDR3 consists of 15 residues. As DNA, the CDR3 is TGCGCCAGCAGCCTAACGGTGGGCCGCGCGAATGAGCAGTTCTTC. It is translated as CASSLTVGRANEQFF.

The rearrangement links TRBV27 to TRBJ1-5; 8 bases align to TRBD1. Germline CDR1 reads MNHEY; CDR2 reads SMNVEV (reference sequence). V shed 5 bases, J shed 3 bases, and the junction held 9 bases outside the gene matches. The CDR3 is 16 residues long. CDR3 DNA sequence: TGTGCCAGCAGTCCGCTAGGGACAGGACACAATCAGCCCCAGCATTTT. Its translation: CASSPLGTGHNQPQHF.

The rearrangement links TRBV5-1 to TRBJ1-2; a possible D gene is TRBD1 (5 bases). V was cut by 1 base and J by 8 bases, with 12 bases left in between. Germline lookup yields CDR1 SGHRS and CDR2 YFSETQ. The CDR3 is 13 amino acids. The CDR3 region has the DNA TGCGCCAGCAGCTTGAACAGGTTTGAAGGCTACACCTTC. Translation gives CASSLNRFEGYTF.

J is TRBJ2-2 and V is TRBV7-3; D is ambiguous. Between the trimmed V and J ends, which lost 4 bases and 0 bases, there was a span of 6 bases. CDR3 length: 14 residues. CDR1 SGHTA and CDR2 FQGTGA come from the germline V gene. The CDR3 here is CASSSGANTGELFF. In nucleotides, the CDR3 is TGTGCCAGCAGCTCCGGTGCGAACACCGGGGAGCTGTTTTTT.

This clone was detected once. The chain links TRBV27 to TRBJ1-5; the D gene is possibly TRBD1 (6 bases). Germline V gene lookup returns CDR1 MNHEY and CDR2 SMNVEV (reference sequence). The CDR3 covers 16 residues. V was pared by 7 bases and J by 2 bases, with 18 bases between. This chain's CDR3 is CASTLDGQRRNQPQHF. The CDR3 DNA sequence: TGTGCCAGCACCCTGGATGGACAGCGGCGCAATCAGCCCCAGCATTTT.

The chain has TRBV2 and TRBJ2-7; TRBD1 matches 9 bases. Trimming at V came to 10 bases and at J to 2 bases, leaving 9 bases not matched to a gene. The CDR3 spans 14 residues. Germline lookup yields CDR1 SNHLY and CDR2 FYNNEI. CDR3 nucleotides: TGTGCCACTAATGGGGACAGGGCAACCTACGAGCAGTACTTC. Residues: CATNGDRATYEQYF.

The chain links TRBV2 to TRBJ2-7; tentative D call: TRBD2 (6 bases). With 6 bases removed from V and 7 bases from J, the gap between germline ends came to 16 bases. The CDR3 extends over 13 amino acids. Germline V gene data show CDR1 as SNHLY and CDR2 as FYNNEI. CDR3 sequence: CASRAGPIGEQYF. The CDR3 bases are TGTGCCAGCAGAGCGGGCCCCATAGGTGAGCAGTACTTC.

The chain combines TRBV11-2 with TRBJ2-1, with D tentatively TRBD2 (6 bases). The CDR3 has 19 amino acids. V was pared by 2 bases and J by 10 bases, with 30 bases between. The germline V gene has CDR1 SGHAT and CDR2 FQNNGV. CDR3 sequence: CASSLITGFSREPYGEQFF. For the CDR3, the DNA is TGTGCCAGCAGCTTAATTACCGGATTTTCCCGGGAGCCCTATGGAGAGCAGTTCTTC.

This rearrangement joins TRBV11-2 to TRBJ2-7; D ambiguous. CDR3 length: 12 residues. V lost 2 bases to trimming and J lost 4 bases, with 6 bases between them. In germline, CDR1 is SGHAT, CDR2 FQNNGV. CDR3 region: CASSLYGYEQYF. CDR3 sequence (DNA): TGTGCCAGCAGCTTATACGGTTACGAGCAGTACTTC.

The V call is TRBV9, the J call TRBJ2-1; 8 positions match TRBD2. The CDR3 is 15 amino acids. Germline CDR1 SGDLS, CDR2 YYNGEE. The V gene end was trimmed by 4 bases and the J gene end by 7 bases; junction bases not matched to a gene: 10. This chain's CDR3 is CASSHPGTSQNEQFF. CDR3 in DNA: TGTGCCAGCAGCCACCCCGGGACTAGTCAGAATGAGCAGTTCTTC.

This chain joins TRBV11-2 and TRBJ1-2; 8 bases map to TRBD1. This CDR3 is built from 15 residues. The ends lost 1 base at V and 2 bases at J; junction bases unmatched: 3. Looked up from germline, CDR1 is SGHAT and CDR2 is FQNNGV. The CDR3 coding sequence is TGTGCCAGCAGCTTAGCCCGGGACAGGAACTATGGCTACACCTTC. Translated, it gives CASSLARDRNYGYTF.

The rearrangement joins TRBV19 to TRBJ2-7, with TRBD2 matching over 9 bases. V was pared by 3 bases and J by 4 bases, with 4 bases of the junction left unmatched. Germline assignment: CDR1 LNHDA and CDR2 SQIVND (reference sequence). The CDR3 has 14 residues. The DNA of the CDR3 is TGTGCCAGTAGTATGGGACTAGCTGAGTACGAGCAGTACTTC. Amino acids: CASSMGLAEYEQYF.

The chain is built from TRBV19 and TRBJ1-2; 8 bases are a match to TRBD1. Germline V lookup: CDR1 LNHDA, CDR2 SQIVND (reference sequence). The V and J ends lost 4 bases and 3 bases, in that order; junction bases with no gene match: 7. The CDR3 is made up of 15 amino acids. In DNA, the CDR3 is TGTGCCAGTAGTACCCGGGACAGGCCTGACTATGGCTACACCTTC. Protein sequence: CASSTRDRPDYGYTF. The full variable domain, with the rest looked up from reference TRBV19 and TRBJ1-2, is DGGITQSPKYLFRKEGQNVTLSCEQNLNHDAMYWYRQDPGQGLRLIYYSQIVNDFQKGDIAEGYSVSREKKESFPLTVTSAQKNPTAFYLCASSTRDRPDYGYTFGSGTRLTVV.